Listed below are T cell receptor beta chains from one sample, sequenced in a study of cytomegalovirus exposure and HLA in healthy donors. TCRdb keeps only in-frame clones here, not all; method: immunoSEQ multiplex PCR. The sample holds roughly 140,000 clones, 70% to 85% seen once. The specimen was PBMCs. Every receptor here comes from a male donor in good health and CMV-seronegative. Each CDR3 is given with its conserved first and last residue. Each record gives: D gene, V gene, J gene, clone size, CDR3 protein, CDR3 DNA. A D gene is named only where the DNA matches it firmly. A clone size is listed for some rows: how often the clone was seen (once, few, many), or a class if it is expanded.

D gene: .
V gene: TRBV7-9
J gene: TRBJ1-2
clone size: few
CDR3 protein: CASSRSLRESLDGYTF
CDR3 DNA: TGTGCCAGCAGTCGAAGCTTAAGGGAGTCTTTAGATGGCTACACCTTC

D gene: .
V gene: TRBV4-3
J gene: TRBJ1-1
clone size: .
CDR3 protein: CASSQRGGTEAFF
CDR3 DNA: TGCGCCAGCAGCCAGAGGGGAGGGACTGAAGCTTTCTTT

D gene: .
V gene: TRBV6-1
J gene: TRBJ2-5
clone size: .
CDR3 protein: CASIKGLETQYF
CDR3 DNA: TGTGCCAGCATTAAGGGGCTGGAGACCCAGTACTTC

D gene: .
V gene: TRBV4-1
J gene: TRBJ1-2
clone size: .
CDR3 protein: CASSQVPGILSRYYGYTF
CDR3 DNA: TGCGCCAGCAGCCAAGTTCCAGGGATTTTAAGTCGGTACTATGGCTACACCTTC

D gene: TRBD1
V gene: TRBV4-1
J gene: TRBJ1-4
clone size: once
CDR3 protein: CASSLGTGSEKLFF
CDR3 DNA: TGCGCCAGCAGCCTCGGGACAGGTTCTGAAAAACTGTTTTTT

D gene: .
V gene: TRBV6-6
J gene: TRBJ2-7
clone size: .
CDR3 protein: CASSQPGSGYEQYF
CDR3 DNA: TGTGCCAGCAGTCAGCCAGGGTCTGGTTACGAGCAGTACTTC

D gene: .
V gene: TRBV5-5
J gene: TRBJ2-1
clone size: .
CDR3 protein: CASSYHNEQFF
CDR3 DNA: TGTGCCAGCAGTTATCACAATGAGCAGTTCTTC

D gene: TRBD1
V gene: TRBV30
J gene: TRBJ2-7
clone size: .
CDR3 protein: CAWRGTGGACEQYF
CDR3 DNA: TGTGCCTGGAGGGGGACAGGGGGGGCCTGCGAGCAGTACTTC

D gene: .
V gene: TRBV27
J gene: TRBJ2-3
clone size: once
CDR3 protein: CASSFMRVAGDTQYF
CDR3 DNA: TGTGCCAGCAGTTTTATGAGGGTTGCAGGAGATACGCAGTATTTT

D gene: .
V gene: TRBV18
J gene: TRBJ2-7
clone size: .
CDR3 protein: CASSYSYEQYF
CDR3 DNA: TGTGCCAGCTCATACTCCTACGAGCAGTACTTC

D gene: TRBD2
V gene: TRBV4-1
J gene: TRBJ2-2
clone size: .
CDR3 protein: CASNPRGGLAGQNTGELFF
CDR3 DNA: TGCGCCAGCAATCCCCGGGGGGGACTAGCGGGGCAAAACACCGGGGAGCTGTTTTTT

D gene: TRBD2
V gene: TRBV2
J gene: TRBJ2-7
clone size: once
CDR3 protein: CASIGGRIGEQYF
CDR3 DNA: TGTGCCAGCATCGGCGGGAGAATCGGCGAGCAGTACTTC

D gene: TRBD2
V gene: TRBV10-3
J gene: TRBJ2-1
clone size: .
CDR3 protein: CAISEFPSGRNEQFF
CDR3 DNA: TGTGCCATCAGTGAGTTCCCTAGCGGAAGGAATGAGCAGTTCTTC

D gene: .
V gene: TRBV30
J gene: TRBJ2-1
clone size: .
CDR3 protein: CAWSAGNEQFF
CDR3 DNA: TGTGCCTGGAGTGCGGGCAATGAGCAGTTCTTC

D gene: .
V gene: TRBV18
J gene: TRBJ1-5
clone size: .
CDR3 protein: CASSQGLDQPQHF
CDR3 DNA: TGTGCCAGCTCACAGGGGTTGGATCAGCCCCAGCATTTT

D gene: .
V gene: TRBV29-1
J gene: TRBJ1-2
clone size: .
CDR3 protein: CSASPSVGGTGYGYTF
CDR3 DNA: TGCAGCGCCAGTCCATCCGTTGGGGGGACCGGGTATGGCTACACCTTC

D gene: .
V gene: TRBV27
J gene: TRBJ2-1
clone size: .
CDR3 protein: CASSLRSSYNEQFF
CDR3 DNA: TGTGCCAGCAGTCTTCGGAGCTCCTACAATGAGCAGTTCTTC

D gene: TRBD2
V gene: TRBV28
J gene: TRBJ2-7
clone size: once
CDR3 protein: CASSDPLLAGEYEQYF
CDR3 DNA: TGTGCCAGCAGTGACCCCTTACTAGCGGGAGAATACGAGCAGTACTTC

D gene: TRBD2
V gene: TRBV5-1
J gene: TRBJ2-7
clone size: .
CDR3 protein: CASSLATSGRAAYYEQYF
CDR3 DNA: TGCGCCAGCAGCCTCGCGACTAGCGGGAGGGCCGCGTATTACGAGCAGTACTTC